This T cell receptor (beta chain) was profiled in a study of cytomegalovirus exposure and HLA in healthy donors. Primers: 60 Vbeta forward and 13 Jbeta reverse. Generated by immunoSEQ multiplex PCR, the TCRdb table keeps only in-frame clones and is missing some. The data show approximately 150,000 clones, around 80% seen once. Sequenced material: PBMCs. The receptor was isolated from a human donor in good health.

CDR3 in DNA: TGTGCCAGTAGTTACACAGAAAACTCTGGAAACACCATATATTTT. Its protein is CASSYTENSGNTIYF. The V and J genes are TRBV19 and TRBJ1-3; D is ambiguous. The germline CDR1 and CDR2 sequences are LNHDA and SQIVND (reference sequence). The CDR3 totals 15 residues. Trimming cost V 5 bases and J 0 bases, with 11 bases left between them.